In its sample, the clone carrying this TCR beta chain was seen a few times. One entry per CDR3 protein results from TCRdb running MiXCR on the RT-PCR reads. This table holds just under 550,000 distinct CDR3 sequences, under 30% found once. The data belong to a study of response to subunit inactivated influenza vaccine. These data are also associated with another study on T cells expressing NK-cell markers. That paper notes: In generating TCR beta cDNA, 5'RACE template switching with UMIs was used. Of eight sequenced donors, seven were HCMV-seropositive and one HCMV-seronegative. In more than five donors, dominant CD3+CD56+NKG2C+ clones formed 1.0-7.0% of CD8+ cells. The CD3+CD56-NKG2C+ fraction was also led by these clonotypes in a few donors. Expanded NKG2C+ T cell clones were not confirmed as HCMV-specific.

The receptor was derived from a man aged 50-59 years who received an inactivated influenza vaccine. The sample consisted of CD4+ T cells sorted from PBMCs, taken 12 days after vaccination.

The CDR3 spells CASTTRWGDTQYF. The CDR3 DNA follows: TGTGCCAGCACTACACGGTGGGGAGATACGCAGTATTTT. The rearrangement links TRBV7-9 to TRBJ2-3; D is unresolved. CDR1 and CDR2 (germline): SEHNR, FQNEAQ (reference sequence). The CDR3 loop spans 13 amino acids. With 7 bases removed from V and 5 bases from J, the gap between germline ends came to 13 bases.